What follows is one TCR beta chain and its context. As yet, its antigen is unknown. The method was immunoSEQ multiplex PCR; TCRdb's version includes in-frame clones alone and lacks a portion of them. The table has over a million clones, under 80% seen once. These data come from a study of shared clonotypes between healthy human individuals. Broader study findings: Clonotype sharing across a few donors was observed for about 4.8% of naive CD4 clonotypes.

The germline V gene has CDR1 SNHLY and CDR2 FYNNEI. V gave up 3 bases and J gave up 3 bases; unmatched junction bases: 2. The CDR3 is 14 residues long. This chain uses TRBV2 with TRBJ2-5, with TRBD2 matching over 9 bases. This TCR derives from a man aged 18 to 35 in good health. Sequenced sample: memory CD4+ T cells sorted from blood. Sample subset: CD45RA-negative fraction. The CDR3 loop is CASSDAGGKETQYF. In DNA, the CDR3 is TGTGCCAGCAGTGACGCGGGGGGGAAAGAGACCCAGTACTTC.